This T cell receptor (beta chain) derives from a study of T cells in Graves' hyperthyroidism and ophthalmopathy. General observations from the study: Model-based prediction identified ophthalmopathy a median 6.5 months prior to its onset.

The V end lost 1 base, the J end lost 6 bases, and 13 bases lay between the germline ends. CDR1 is MDHEN and CDR2 is SYDVKM in the germline V gene. CDR3 length: 16 residues. There are a few counts of this clonotype. Its antigen remains unidentified. What was amplified from RNA transcripts were TCR beta CDR3 regions. HTBI primers were used for first-round RT-PCR of the TCR CDR3. Each CDR3 protein gets one entry after TCRdb re-called the multiplex PCR reads with MiXCR. The table has about 520,000 distinct CDR3 sequences, around 24% seen once. Sample: blood. The TCR comes from a woman aged 25 to 39 with Graves' ophthalmopathy. The chain uses TRBV28 and TRBJ1-6; D is ambiguous. The DNA for the CDR3 is TGTGCCAGCAGTTTATTAGGTGGAATCGGTAATTCACCCCTCCACTTT. Translating it yields CASSLLGGIGNSPLHF.